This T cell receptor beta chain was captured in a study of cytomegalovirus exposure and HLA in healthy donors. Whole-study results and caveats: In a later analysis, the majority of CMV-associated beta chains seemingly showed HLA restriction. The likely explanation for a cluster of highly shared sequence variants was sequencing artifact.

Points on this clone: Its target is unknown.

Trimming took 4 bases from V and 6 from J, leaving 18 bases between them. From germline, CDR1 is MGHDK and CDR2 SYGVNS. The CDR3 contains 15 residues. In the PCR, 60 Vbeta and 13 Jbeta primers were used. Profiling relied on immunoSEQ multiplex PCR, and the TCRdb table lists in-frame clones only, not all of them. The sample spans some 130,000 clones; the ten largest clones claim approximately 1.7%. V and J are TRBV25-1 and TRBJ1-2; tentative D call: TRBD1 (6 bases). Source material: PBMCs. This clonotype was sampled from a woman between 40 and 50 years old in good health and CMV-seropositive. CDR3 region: CASSGFPTGENGYTF. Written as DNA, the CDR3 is TGTGCCAGCAGTGGATTCCCGACAGGCGAAAATGGCTACACCTTC.